This T cell receptor (beta chain) originates from a study of T-cell reconstitution after alpha-beta-depleted transplantation in children. Study outcomes and limitations: Some patients owed their high day-60 TCRbeta diversity to surviving recipient T cells and thymic progenitors. By one year post-transplant, T-cell counts and diversity largely arose from T cells that were newly produced. The origin of alpha-beta T cells about two months after transplant was reportedly several hundred expanded graft clones.

This clonotype was counted a few times. Its antigen is unknown. The germline V and J ends were trimmed by 2 bases and 0 bases, with 11 bases remaining between them. CDR3 size: 15 residues. Looked up from germline, CDR1 is MDHEN and CDR2 is SYDVKM. Researchers prepared the TCRbeta library using unique molecular identifiers, the study reports. TCRdb reanalysed the PCR reads using MiXCR and keeps one entry per CDR3 protein. The repertoire has about 600,000 distinct CDR3 sequences, 10% to 15% of them found once; the top ten carry over 2%. The gene calls are TRBV28 and TRBJ2-7, with no clear D. This specimen consisted of PBMCs, mostly from graft donor cells, obtained 360 days after TCRalphabeta/CD19-depleted stem cell transplant. The clonotype originates from a male patient younger than 18 who had a stem cell transplant for acute myeloid leukemia, so the T cells may come from the graft donor. CDR3 nucleotides: TGTGCCAGCAGTTTAGATCCGGCTCTCTCCTACGAGCAGTACTTC. Translated: CASSLDPALSYEQYF.